The TCR beta chain under discussion was sequenced for a study of shared clonotypes between healthy human individuals. At the level of the study: Donors consisted of a couple of women and three men between 18 and 49. General study results and limits: There were few donors, and this limited the genetic and exposure-history diversity represented.

A deep-level run was used for the assay. An even split of each subset's genomic DNA across several immunoSEQ plates was performed. Clones were sequenced by immunoSEQ multiplex PCR, and TCRdb holds only the in-frame ones, with some missing. The sample lists more than 500,000 clones, more than 95% occurring once. This clone occurred once. Its antigen is unknown. The sequence came from a woman between 25 and 40 years old in good health. Material for sequencing was naive CD4+ T cells sorted from blood. Noted subset: CD45RA+ positively selected.

The CDR3 here is CASGGDGAYEQYF. CDR3 nucleotide sequence: TGTGCCAGTGGGGGGGACGGAGCCTACGAGCAGTACTTC. This chain connects TRBV19 to TRBJ2-7; 7 positions agree with TRBD2. The CDR3 totals 13 residues. V lost 8 bases, J lost 2 bases, and 6 bases stayed unmatched. Per germline, CDR1 LNHDA and CDR2 SQIVND (reference sequence).